This T cell receptor beta chain was recorded in a study of siplizumab effects on memory and regulatory T cells. Study-level results: Tracing alloreactive clones into unstimulated subsets worked for only a minor fraction of them. Treg-derived clones made up an average of 68.8% of mappable alloreactive CD4+ clones with siplizumab and approximately 30% in controls. The naive T cell population seemed more diverse than memory cells and seemed a major contributor to the alloresponse. Whether proliferating Tregs in siplizumab cultures suppress was not functionally confirmed.

This CDR3 comprises 13 residues. V was clipped by 6 bases and J by 0 bases, with 7 bases between them. Germline V gene lookup returns CDR1 MNHNY and CDR2 SVGAGI (reference sequence). Sequenced by immunoSEQ multiplex PCR; TCRdb stores in-frame clones only, minus some. Of about 94,000 clones in the sample, 85% to 95% were seen once. As regards this clone: The antigen remains undetermined.

The sequence was collected from a human donor in good health. The sequenced sample was non-Treg CD4+ T cells sorted from blood. The chain carries TRBV6-6 and TRBJ2-3, with no clear D. The CDR3 sequence: CASSVSSTDTQYF. The CDR3 DNA is TGTGCCAGCAGCGTCTCTAGCACAGATACGCAGTATTTT.